This T cell receptor beta chain comes out of a study of molecular identifiers for immune sequencing clone quantification. This clonotype was counted many times. Germline loops: CDR1 LGHNA, CDR2 YSLEER. Trimming cost V 5 bases and J 1 base, with 8 bases left between them. CDR3 length: 13 amino acids. Previously described methods and listed TCR primers produced bulk TCR libraries. TCRdb passed the PCR reads through MiXCR, listing each CDR3 protein once. The sample records under 650,000 distinct CDR3 sequences, roughly 21% being singletons. V gene TRBV4-3 combines with J gene TRBJ1-1; D remains ambiguous. The sequence came from a human donor in good health. Some libraries in this study had Jurkat cell RNA spiked in. Sequencing was carried out using naive CD8+ T cells from blood, with Jurkat cell RNA spiked in. Subset given: FACS-sorted CD8+CD4-CCR7+CD45RA+ naive T cells. The CDR3 bases are TGCGCCAGCAGCATTTGGGAGAACACTGAAGCTTTCTTT. Protein sequence: CASSIWENTEAFF.